This TCR beta chain was captured by sequencing in a study of T cell repertoires in cytomegalovirus infection. The overall study: Newly reported HLA-C-restricted and thoroughly characterized HLA-B-restricted CMV epitopes were employed. General observations from the study: The ex vivo response showed dominance by HLA-C-restricted CMV-specific TCR beta clonotypes.

For this clonotype: Its antigen is not identified.

V gave up 5 bases and J gave up 6 bases; unmatched junction bases: 5. Germline V CDR1 and CDR2: MNHNS, SASEGT. CDR3 size: 14 residues. MiXCR, applied by TCRdb to the reads, yields one record per CDR3 protein. The sample has about 700,000 distinct CDR3 sequences; around a third are singletons. This receptor was obtained from a human donor in good health (CMV status not recorded). Some clones in this sample may be carry-over from other donors' samples. The input for sequencing was cultured PBMCs, taken from culture after CMV antigen stimulation. The chain couples TRBV6-1 to TRBJ2-7; 12 bases fit TRBD1. The CDR3 DNA reads TGTGCCAGCAGTCGGGACAGGGGGCCGCTCGAGCAGTACTTC. Protein sequence: CASSRDRGPLEQYF.